Presented here are 23 T cell receptor beta chains from one specimen sequenced in a study of persistence of HIV-infected CD4 T cells. The libraries were made with immunoSEQ version 4 in survey mode. Sequenced by immunoSEQ multiplex PCR; TCRdb stores in-frame clones only, minus some. The profile shows approximately 27,000 clones, around 80% of them singletons. The stimulus was lysate of CMV-infected fibroblasts, roughly 10 ug/mL. CD40L/CD69 double-negative CD45RO-high memory CD4+ T cells were collected. What these receptors recognize is not known. The sequences come from CD4+ T cells sorted from PBMCs after approximately 18-hour stimulation, collected from a patient who received antiretroviral therapy. The receptors were sampled from an adult woman with HIV who was CMV-seropositive.

This clone was picked up one time. J is TRBJ1-1 and V is TRBV28, with D unresolved. Germline loops: CDR1 MDHEN, CDR2 SYDVKM. V gave up 5 bases and J gave up 1 base, with 14 bases separating them. The CDR3 sequence is 15 residues long. CDR3 bases: TGTGCCAGCAGTCCTCCTCATGGCGGGAACACTGAAGCTTTCTTT. Its translation is CASSPPHGGNTEAFF.

The V call is TRBV10-3, the J call TRBJ1-6, with D unclear. Germline V lookup: CDR1 ENHRY, CDR2 SYGVKD. The V gene lost 10 bases and the J gene lost 7 bases, with 11 bases spanning the gap. This CDR3 contains 12 residues. CDR3 sequence: CASSGPNSPLHF. The CDR3 DNA reads TGTGCCAGCTCCGGGCCGAATTCACCCCTCCACTTT.

V gene TRBV6-6 combines with J gene TRBJ1-2, with D unresolved. The V end lost 4 bases, the J end lost 7 bases, and 19 bases lay between the germline ends. Looked up from germline, CDR1 is MNHNY and CDR2 is SVGAGI (reference sequence). The CDR3 is 15 residues long. DNA for the CDR3: TGTGCCAGCAGTTTAGAGGATCGTTCGGGCGGTGGCTACACCTTC. It specifies CASSLEDRSGGGYTF.

The V call is TRBV15, the J call TRBJ1-2, with TRBD1 matching over 7 bases. Unmatched junction bases numbered 12, after V lost 3 bases and J lost 2 bases. Per the germline V gene, CDR1 is LNHNV and CDR2 is YYDKDF (reference sequence). The CDR3 has 17 amino acids. The CDR3 DNA reads TGTGCCACCAGCAGCAGGGACAGAGCCAACTCGAACTATGGCTACACCTTC. Translating gives CATSSRDRANSNYGYTF. The whole variable domain, remainder taken from reference TRBV15 and TRBJ1-2, is DAMVIQNPRYQVTQFGKPVTLSCSQTLNHNVMYWYQQKSSQAPKLLFHYYDKDFNNEADTPDNFQSRRPNTSFCFLDIRSPGLGDTAMYLCATSSRDRANSNYGYTFGSGTRLTVV.

In its sample, this clone was seen a few times. The CDR3 DNA is TGTGCCAGCAGCCAAGTTAATCTGGGGAAGGCCCTCCACTTT. Its translation is CASSQVNLGKALHF. The J gene is TRBJ1-6, the V gene TRBV3-1 (or the pseudogene TRBV3-2); D call uncertain. The CDR3 loop spans 14 amino acids. Germline loops: CDR1 LGHDT, CDR2 YNNKEL (reference sequence). V lost 1 base to trimming and J lost 14 bases, with 15 bases between them.

CDR3 sequence (DNA): TGCGCCAGCAGCTTTGCGACAGGGGGCGAGGGCTACACCTTC. As protein: CASSFATGGEGYTF. The chain recombines TRBV5-1 with TRBJ1-2; 10 bases are a match to TRBD1. The CDR3 spans 14 residues. Looked up from germline, CDR1 is SGHRS and CDR2 is YFSETQ. The V segment lost 2 bases and the J segment 8 bases; nucleotides outside the gene matches: 6.

The sample holds a few counts of this clone. The rearrangement uses TRBV15 and TRBJ1-2; weak D call: TRBD1 (6 bases). Germline CDR1 reads LNHNV; CDR2 reads YYDKDF (reference sequence). Trimming shortened V by 2 bases and J by 6 bases, and 16 bases separated the two germline ends. The CDR3 consists of 15 residues. CDR3 sequence reads: CATSRQKQGEHGYTF. The CDR3 DNA sequence: TGTGCCACCAGCAGACAAAAACAGGGAGAGCATGGCTACACCTTC.

The chain carries TRBV7-6 and TRBJ2-3; D may be TRBD1 (6 bases). Germline loops: CDR1 SGHVS, CDR2 FNYEAQ. CDR3 length equals 15 residues. V was shortened by 1 base and J by 0 bases, with 8 bases between the two germline ends. The CDR3 DNA reads TGTGCCAGCAGCTTAGTAGGACAGAGCACAGATACGCAGTATTTT. It is translated as CASSLVGQSTDTQYF. Full variable domain (outside the CDR3, taken from reference TRBV7-6 and TRBJ2-3): GAGVSQSPRYKVTKRGQDVALRCDPISGHVSLYWYRQALGQGPEFLTYFNYEAQQDKSGLPNDRFSAERPEGSISTLTIQRTEQRDSAMYRCASSLVGQSTDTQYFGPGTRLTVL.

A few counts support this clone. The gene calls are TRBV6-5 and TRBJ1-2, with D tentatively TRBD1 (5 bases). Germline CDR1 and CDR2: MNHEY and SVGAGI. V was cut by 6 bases and J by 8 bases, with 13 bases left in between. This CDR3 contains 12 residues. The CDR3 bases are TGTGCCAGCAGCCAGGGCCTGGGGGGCTACACCTTC. It specifies CASSQGLGGYTF.

The chain combines TRBV3-1 (or the pseudogene TRBV3-2) with TRBJ1-5; TRBD1 agrees at 8 bases. Trimming cost V 5 bases and J 9 bases; bases outside gene matches: 12. Germline CDR1 and CDR2: LGHDT and YNNKEL (reference sequence). This CDR3 spans 15 amino acids. The CDR3 DNA reads TGTGCCAGCAGCGCCCGGACAGGGAGGCAAGCGCCCCAGCATTTT. Translated, it gives CASSARTGRQAPQHF.

The rearrangement uses TRBV5-1 and TRBJ2-5; D remains ambiguous. CDR3 length equals 13 residues. Looked up from germline, CDR1 is SGHRS and CDR2 is YFSETQ. V lost 0 bases to trimming and J lost 2 bases, with 5 bases between them. The CDR3 sequence is CASSLGEQETQYF. The CDR3 bases are TGCGCCAGCAGCTTGGGGGAACAAGAGACCCAGTACTTC.

V and J are TRBV7-9 and TRBJ2-1; tentatively, D is TRBD1 (6 bases). CDR1 is SEHNR, CDR2 FQNEAQ, per germline (reference sequence). The ends were cut back, 6 bases at V and 6 bases at J, with 18 bases in the middle. The CDR3 has 15 amino acids. CDR3 residues: CASRRRDNGFNEQFF. In DNA, the CDR3 is TGTGCCAGCAGACGCCGGGACAACGGATTCAATGAGCAGTTCTTC.

The chain is built from TRBV6-5 and TRBJ2-5; the match to TRBD1 covers 11 bases. The germline V gene encodes CDR1 MNHEY and CDR2 SVGAGI. J gave up 5 bases and V 6 bases, and 8 bases lay outside the gene matches. The length of the CDR3 is 15 residues. As DNA, the CDR3 is TGTGCCAGCAGCCGACGGACAGGGGGCGGGGAGACCCAGTACTTC. Translating it yields CASSRRTGGGETQYF.

The chain employs TRBV6-4 and TRBJ1-6; unclear D gene. Trimming took off 5 bases at V and 4 bases at J, with 6 bases between the two ends. This CDR3 is 13 amino acids long. In germline, CDR1 is MRHNA, CDR2 SNTAGT. CDR3 DNA: TGTGCCAGCAGTACACAGTATAATTCACCCCTCCACTTT. This encodes CASSTQYNSPLHF.

The chain combines TRBV5-1 with TRBJ2-2, with TRBD1 matching 7 bases. The V and J ends lost 3 bases and 0 bases, in that order; junction bases with no gene match: 2. Germline CDR1 reads SGHRS; CDR2 reads YFSETQ. There are 15 residues in the CDR3. The CDR3 here is CASSSGQANTGELFF. Here the CDR3 DNA reads TGCGCCAGCAGCTCCGGACAGGCGAACACCGGGGAGCTGTTTTTT. The full variable domain, completed using reference TRBV5-1 and TRBJ2-2, is KAGVTQTPRYLIKTRGQQVTLSCSPISGHRSVSWYQQTPGQGLQFLFEYFSETQRNKGNFPGRFSGRQFSNSRSEMNVSTLELGDSALYLCASSSGQANTGELFFGEGSRLTVL.

This rearrangement joins TRBV5-1 to TRBJ2-2; D perhaps matches TRBD2 (5 bases). V was trimmed by 1 base and J by 8 bases, leaving 18 bases between them. The CDR3 is 16 residues long. The germline V gene has CDR1 SGHRS and CDR2 YFSETQ. CDR3 sequence: CASSLYGTGNKGELFF. The DNA for the CDR3 is TGCGCCAGCAGCTTGTACGGAACCGGGAATAAGGGGGAGCTGTTTTTT.

V gene TRBV10-1 combines with J gene TRBJ1-1; 8 bases are a match to TRBD1. V gave up 6 bases and J gave up 6 bases; unmatched junction bases: 9. Germline CDR1 reads WNHNN; CDR2 reads SYGVQD (reference sequence). CDR3 length: 14 residues. The CDR3 loop is CASRPRQGSAEAFF. CDR3 nucleotide sequence: TGCGCCAGCAGACCAAGACAGGGGAGCGCTGAAGCTTTCTTT.

This sequence joins TRBV6-5 and TRBJ2-1; 10 bases are a match to TRBD1. Germline loops: CDR1 MNHEY, CDR2 SVGAGI. This CDR3 region has 15 residues. V lost 5 bases and J lost 6; bases outside the gene matches: 7. For the CDR3, the DNA is TGTGCCAGCAGTAGAGGGGACAGGGGAAGCAATGAGCAGTTCTTC. Residues: CASSRGDRGSNEQFF.

The CDR3 reads CASSQSNPGRIYGYTF. CDR3 nucleotide sequence: TGTGCCAGCAGCCAATCTAATCCGGGACGGATTTATGGCTACACCTTC. This chain joins TRBV4-2 and TRBJ1-2; TRBD1 is a possible D gene (5 bases). Germline loops: CDR1 LGHNA, CDR2 YNFKEQ. The CDR3 has 16 amino acids. Trimming took off 2 bases at V and 5 bases at J, with 18 bases between the two ends.

The chain joins TRBV19 to TRBJ1-2; the D gene is possibly TRBD1 (5 bases). The CDR3 has 16 amino acids. The germline V gene encodes CDR1 LNHDA and CDR2 SQIVND (reference sequence). The ends were cut back, 3 bases at V and 2 bases at J, with 16 bases in the middle. The DNA for the CDR3 is TGTGCCAGTAGTATCCGACCAGGGTCGGGGAACTATGGCTACACCTTC. As protein: CASSIRPGSGNYGYTF.

This chain links TRBV10-1 with TRBJ2-3; TRBD2 matches at 8 bases. The germline V gene has CDR1 WNHNN and CDR2 SYGVQD (reference sequence). Germline trimming cut 2 bases from V and 8 bases from J; bases unmatched to any gene: 0. The CDR3 sequence is 12 residues long. As DNA, the CDR3 is TGCGCCAGCAGTGAGGGACTAGCTACGCAGTATTTT. Translated: CASSEGLATQYF.

This sequence joins TRBV10-1 and TRBJ1-1; D not certain. Trimming pared 6 bases from V and 2 bases from J, leaving 10 bases between. CDR1 WNHNN and CDR2 SYGVQD come from the germline V gene (reference sequence). This CDR3 has 13 amino acids. The CDR3 sequence: CASRTAPNTEAFF. DNA of the CDR3: TGCGCCAGCAGGACGGCTCCTAACACTGAAGCTTTCTTT.

The rearrangement links TRBV19 to TRBJ2-4; the match to TRBD2 covers 11 bases. This CDR3 is built from 17 residues. The germline CDR1 and CDR2 sequences are LNHDA and SQIVND (reference sequence). The V and J ends lost 3 bases and 7 bases, in that order; junction bases with no gene match: 11. The DNA of the CDR3 is TGTGCCAGTAGTATTACGACTAGCGGGGCCGAGAGGAACATTCAGTACTTC. This translates into CASSITTSGAERNIQYF.